The 27 T cell receptor beta chains presented below share a single source sample, sequenced in a study of T cells in pancreatic ductal adenocarcinoma. This table comes from immunoSEQ multiplex PCR, and its TCRdb copy is limited to in-frame clones, with some not included. The sample lists around 94,000 clones, roughly 96% occurring once. Surgery without prior neoadjuvant therapy was the treatment of the selected pancreatic ductal adenocarcinoma patients. Material for sequencing was PBMCs. The receptor set was obtained from a human donor with pancreatic ductal adenocarcinoma.

The gene calls are TRBV5-1 and TRBJ2-1, with 13 nucleotides matching TRBD2. V shed 4 bases and J 5 bases; nucleotides not matched to a gene: 6. Germline V lookup: CDR1 SGHRS, CDR2 YFSETQ. The CDR3 has 16 residues. The CDR3 nucleotides are TGCGCCAGCAGCATACTAGCGGGAGGGGCTGACAATGAGCAGTTCTTC. The encoded protein is CASSILAGGADNEQFF.

This clone was detected once. This chain connects TRBV30 to TRBJ2-1; D is perhaps TRBD1 (5 bases). The V end was cut by 5 bases, the J end by 7 bases, with 9 bases between. The germline gives CDR1 GTSNPN, CDR2 SVGIG (reference sequence). The CDR3 runs to 11 residues. The CDR3 reads CAWGQTNEQFF. Here the CDR3 DNA reads TGTGCCTGGGGACAAACTAATGAGCAGTTCTTC.

This sequence joins TRBV18 and TRBJ1-5; tentatively, D is TRBD1 (6 bases). Germline V CDR1 and CDR2: KGHSH, LQKENI. CDR3 length equals 15 residues. Trimming left V 6 bases short and J 4 bases short, with 16 bases between. Here the CDR3 reads CASSAGALVNQPQHF. CDR3 nucleotides: TGTGCCAGCTCCGCGGGGGCTCTAGTGAATCAGCCCCAGCATTTT. The whole variable domain, filled in from reference TRBV18 and TRBJ1-5, reads NAGVMQNPRHLVRRRGQEARLRCSPMKGHSHVYWYRQLPEEGLKFMVYLQKENIIDESGMPKERFSAEFPKEGPSILRIQQVVRGDSAAYFCASSAGALVNQPQHFGDGTRLSIL.

The chain joins TRBV9 to TRBJ2-1; D is possibly TRBD2 (7 bases). The CDR3 is made up of 15 amino acids. Between the trimmed V and J ends, which lost 4 bases and 7 bases, there was a span of 18 bases. Germline V CDR1 and CDR2: SGDLS, YYNGEE. The CDR3 spells CASSLEGGRGNEQFF. CDR3 nucleotide sequence: TGTGCCAGCAGCCTGGAGGGGGGGAGAGGTAATGAGCAGTTCTTC.

This chain joins TRBV5-1 and TRBJ2-3, with D perhaps TRBD1 (5 bases). V lost 5 bases and J 2 bases, leaving 12 bases between the germline ends. Germline V CDR1 and CDR2: SGHRS, YFSETQ. The CDR3 loop spans 14 amino acids. CDR3 sequence reads: CASRWGRYTDTQYF. The CDR3 nucleotides are TGCGCCAGCAGATGGGGCAGGTACACAGATACGCAGTATTTT.

The rearrangement links TRBV9 to TRBJ2-3, with TRBD1 identical over 7 bases. The CDR3 contains 16 residues. V gave up 0 bases and J gave up 5 bases; unmatched junction bases: 9. The germline V gene has CDR1 SGDLS and CDR2 YYNGEE. In DNA form, the CDR3 reads TGTGCCAGCAGCGTAGAAGTCAGGGGGTTAGGAGATACGCAGTATTTT. This gives the protein CASSVEVRGLGDTQYF.

The chain has TRBV28 and TRBJ2-7; 8 bases align to TRBD2. CDR1 and CDR2 from the germline V gene are MDHEN and SYDVKM. The CDR3 runs to 14 residues. The V gene end was trimmed by 10 bases and the J gene end by 4 bases; junction bases not matched to a gene: 12. The CDR3 DNA follows: TGTGCCACACGGGCAGGACTAGCCCAATACGAGCAGTACTTC. This sequence encodes CATRAGLAQYEQYF.

V usage is TRBV9 and J usage is TRBJ2-7; TRBD2 matches at 11 bases. Germline V lookup: CDR1 SGDLS, CDR2 YYNGEE. Trimming at V came to 0 bases and at J to 6 bases, leaving 8 bases not matched to a gene. The CDR3 sequence is 16 residues long. The CDR3 DNA reads TGTGCCAGCAGCGTAGAGGCTAGCGGGAGGTTTGTCGAGCAGTACTTC. It translates to CASSVEASGRFVEQYF. Looking up the rest from reference TRBV9 and TRBJ2-7 gives the full variable domain: DSGVTQTPKHLITATGQRVTLRCSPRSGDLSVYWYQQSLDQGLQFLIQYYNGEERAKGNILERFSAQQFPDLHSELNLSSLELGDSALYFCASSVEASGRFVEQYFGPGTRLTVT.

This sequence joins TRBV18 and TRBJ2-3; 7 bases line up with TRBD1. This CDR3 has 15 amino acids. CDR1 and CDR2 (germline): KGHSH, LQKENI. V lost 5 bases to trimming and J lost 1 base; unmatched junction nucleotides: 6. The chain's CDR3 is CASSTGTEGTDTQYF. CDR3 in DNA: TGTGCCAGCTCAACTGGGACAGAGGGCACAGATACGCAGTATTTT. Together with reference TRBV18 and TRBJ2-3, the CDR3 gives the full variable domain: NAGVMQNPRHLVRRRGQEARLRCSPMKGHSHVYWYRQLPEEGLKFMVYLQKENIIDESGMPKERFSAEFPKEGPSILRIQQVVRGDSAAYFCASSTGTEGTDTQYFGPGTRLTVL.

The genes are TRBV7-2 and TRBJ2-4, with D perhaps matching TRBD2 (6 bases). Trimming pared 5 bases from V and 6 bases from J, leaving 11 bases between. The CDR3 is made up of 13 amino acids. Germline CDR1 reads SGHTA; CDR2 reads FQGNSA. CDR3 loop: CASSPELANIQYF. The CDR3, as DNA: TGTGCCAGCAGCCCCGAACTAGCAAACATTCAGTACTTC.

J is TRBJ2-3 and V is TRBV11-2; 10 nucleotides line up with TRBD2. The CDR3 length is 16 residues. V trimming: 1 base; J trimming: 1 base; junction bases outside the gene matches: 2. The germline V gene encodes CDR1 SGHAT and CDR2 FQNNGV. The CDR3 region is CASSLASGSGTDTQYF. The CDR3 bases are TGTGCCAGCAGCTTAGCTAGCGGGAGTGGCACAGATACGCAGTATTTT.

The chain links TRBV10-3 to TRBJ1-2, with 10 positions matching TRBD1. Per the germline V gene, CDR1 is ENHRY and CDR2 is SYGVKD. The junction had 7 bases not matched to a gene; V was cut back by 0 bases and J by 6 bases. The CDR3 contains 16 residues. The CDR3 DNA reads as TGTGCCATCAGTGAGTCGGGACAGGGGAAATGGAATGGCTACACCTTC. It translates to CAISESGQGKWNGYTF.

The chain links TRBV19 to TRBJ2-7; a weak D match, TRBD1 (5 bases). Germline V gives CDR1 LNHDA, CDR2 SQIVND (reference sequence). The V gene lost 1 base and the J gene lost 2 bases, with 6 bases spanning the gap. This CDR3 region has 13 residues. In nucleotides, the CDR3 is TGTGCCAGTAGTATAGTGGGGCCCTACGAGCAGTACTTC. This translates into CASSIVGPYEQYF.

The J gene is TRBJ1-3, the V gene TRBV21-1; the DNA was not compared with TRBD1, the D call given in the table. TRBV21-1 is a known pseudogene. This CDR3 has 13 residues. The CDR3, as DNA: TGTGCCAGCAGCACGGACAGGATGAACACCATATATTTT. Translating gives CASSTDRMNTIYF.

This clone was recorded once. The J gene is TRBJ1-4, the V gene TRBV2, with 8 nucleotides matching TRBD1. The J segment lost 5 bases and the V segment lost 6 bases, leaving 8 bases of the junction unmatched. Germline-derived CDR1 and CDR2 are SNHLY and FYNNEI. The CDR3 consists of 15 residues. DNA of the CDR3: TGTGCCAGCAGACTCCGACAGGGGAGAAATGAAAAACTGTTTTTT. Protein product: CASRLRQGRNEKLFF.

This chain connects TRBV9 to TRBJ2-5; a possible D gene is TRBD2 (6 bases). V was pared by 0 bases and J by 7 bases, with 19 bases between. CDR3 length: 16 amino acids. Germline CDR1 and CDR2: SGDLS and YYNGEE. The CDR3 sequence is CASSVAPRPQEGTQYF. In nucleotides, the CDR3 is TGTGCCAGCAGCGTAGCTCCCCGCCCCCAGGAGGGGACCCAGTACTTC.

The chain links TRBV2 to TRBJ1-1; TRBD1 matches at 8 bases. Germline V gene data show CDR1 as SNHLY and CDR2 as FYNNEI. CDR3 size: 14 residues. The junction had 7 bases not matched to a gene; V was cut back by 6 bases and J by 4 bases. The CDR3 loop is CASSDLRGLTEAFF. The CDR3 bases are TGTGCCAGCAGCGACCTCAGGGGGCTCACTGAAGCTTTCTTT.

This chain connects TRBV2 to TRBJ2-4; 9 nucleotides line up with TRBD2. Trimming at V came to 6 bases and at J to 9 bases, leaving 9 bases not matched to a gene. The germline gives CDR1 SNHLY, CDR2 FYNNEI. This CDR3 has 14 residues. For the CDR3, the DNA is TGTGCCAGCAGCTTAGCGGGAGAGGGGTCCATTCAGTACTTC. Protein: CASSLAGEGSIQYF.

This clone was seen a handful of times. V is TRBV19 and J is TRBJ2-5; the match to TRBD1 covers 12 bases. CDR3 length equals 16 residues. Germline CDR1 LNHDA, CDR2 SQIVND (reference sequence). V was clipped by 6 bases and J by 4 bases; unmatched bases: 9. The CDR3 coding sequence is TGTGCCAGTAGGAAGACGGGACAGGGGGCGGGAGAGACCCAGTACTTC. Translating gives CASRKTGQGAGETQYF.

The V and J genes are TRBV10-3 and TRBJ2-3; 7 nucleotides align to TRBD2. With V trimmed by 6 bases and J by 0 bases, 18 bases remained unmatched. The CDR3 is 19 amino acids. Germline CDR1 ENHRY, CDR2 SYGVKD. The CDR3 DNA follows: TGTGCCATCAGCCCCGGCCCGGGACTACTGATTTCTAGCACAGATACGCAGTATTTT. Translated: CAISPGPGLLISSTDTQYF.

The genes are TRBV5-4 and TRBJ2-7, with unresolved D. This CDR3 is 14 amino acids long. Trimming removed 0 bases at V and 4 bases at J, with 11 bases between. Germline CDR1 reads SGHNT; CDR2 reads YYREEE (reference sequence). The DNA of the CDR3 is TGTGCCAGCAGCTTGGGTGTCGGTGAATACGAGCAGTACTTC. Translated, it gives CASSLGVGEYEQYF.

The chain links TRBV15 to TRBJ2-1; the match to TRBD1 covers 11 bases. CDR1 and CDR2 (germline): LNHNV, YYDKDF (reference sequence). Unmatched junction bases numbered 9, after V lost 4 bases and J lost 7 bases. The CDR3 totals 16 residues. The CDR3 sequence: CATSTILGQGANEQFF. The CDR3 DNA reads TGTGCCACCAGCACGATCCTAGGACAGGGGGCTAATGAGCAGTTCTTC.

The rearrangement joins TRBV7-9 to TRBJ2-5; D possibly corresponds to TRBD2 (6 bases). CDR1 and CDR2 (germline): SEHNR, FQNEAQ (reference sequence). The V and J ends lost 3 bases and 4 bases respectively, with 12 bases between them. The CDR3 has 14 amino acids. In DNA, the CDR3 is TGTGCCAGCAGCTTGCGGGAAGGAGGAGAGACCCAGTACTTC. Its translation is CASSLREGGETQYF.

V usage is TRBV7-3 and J usage is TRBJ2-2; D unresolved. Germline-derived CDR1 and CDR2 are SGHTA and FQGTGA. The ends were cut back, 4 bases at V and 7 bases at J, with 10 bases in the middle. There are 13 residues in the CDR3. This CDR3 reads CASSSWANGELFF. DNA of the CDR3: TGTGCCAGCAGCTCTTGGGCGAACGGGGAGCTGTTTTTT.

V is TRBV9 and J is TRBJ1-2; TRBD1 matches at 9 bases. The CDR3 is 15 residues long. After removal of 3 bases from V and 8 bases from J, the junction contained 11 bases not matched to a gene. Germline V CDR1 and CDR2: SGDLS, YYNGEE. CDR3 residues: CASSESDGTGKGYTF. In DNA, the CDR3 is TGTGCCAGCAGCGAGAGCGACGGGACAGGGAAGGGCTACACCTTC.

The V gene is TRBV28, the J gene TRBJ2-7; 15 bases align to TRBD2. Losses at the gene ends were 6 bases for V and 5 bases for J; bases not matched to a gene: 5. Germline-derived CDR1 and CDR2 are MDHEN and SYDVKM. This CDR3 contains 15 residues. The DNA of the CDR3 is TGTGCCAGCAGCAAGGGACTAGCGGGAGGTCACGAGCAGTACTTC. Residues: CASSKGLAGGHEQYF.

The V gene is TRBV4-2, the J gene TRBJ2-5, with D maybe TRBD2 (5 bases). The CDR3 is 14 amino acids. CDR1 is LGHNA and CDR2 is YNFKEQ in the germline V gene. Trimming took 1 base from V and 4 from J, leaving 10 bases between them. Written as DNA, the CDR3 is TGTGCCAGCAGCCAAGCCCTCGGAGGAGAGACCCAGTACTTC. Translated, it gives CASSQALGGETQYF.